This is a list of T cell receptor beta chains from one sample in a study of T-cell reconstitution after alpha-beta-depleted transplantation in children. TCRdb itself ran the PCR reads through MiXCR, one entry per CDR3 protein. The data contain fewer than 1 million distinct CDR3 sequences, roughly 15% of them singletons. Material: PBMCs, mostly from graft donor cells, obtained 360 days after TCRalphabeta/CD19-depleted stem cell transplant. The receptors shown here come from a male patient between 5 and 17 years old who had a stem cell transplant for acute lymphoblastic leukemia, so the T cells may come from the graft donor. The CDR3 runs from the conserved cysteine through the conserved F or W. Each record gives: D gene, J gene, clone size, V gene, CDR3 protein, CDR3 DNA. The D gene is left open where the match is weak. Rows may omit the clone size; those that give it use once, few, many or a size class.

D gene: NA
J gene: TRBJ2-6
clone size: NA
V gene: TRBV2
CDR3 protein: CASRLAGANVLTF
CDR3 DNA: TGTGCCAGCAGGCTCGCTGGGGCCAACGTCCTGACTTTC

D gene: NA
J gene: TRBJ1-3
clone size: many
V gene: TRBV6-5
CDR3 protein: CASSPWSGNTIYF
CDR3 DNA: TGTGCCAGCAGTCCCTGGTCTGGAAACACCATATATTTT

D gene: TRBD2
J gene: TRBJ2-1
clone size: NA
V gene: TRBV6-2/TRBV6-3
CDR3 protein: CASSRPRLAPISNEQFF
CDR3 DNA: TGTGCCAGCAGCCGCCCTCGACTAGCCCCCATATCCAATGAGCAGTTCTTC

D gene: NA
J gene: TRBJ2-5
clone size: few
V gene: TRBV12-3/TRBV12-4
CDR3 protein: CASTPGLTETQYF
CDR3 DNA: TGTGCCAGCACTCCGGGTCTAACGGAGACCCAGTACTTC

D gene: NA
J gene: TRBJ2-1
clone size: NA
V gene: TRBV20-1
CDR3 protein: CSAGGGRGYNEQFF
CDR3 DNA: TGCAGTGCGGGAGGGGGGCGGGGCTACAATGAGCAGTTCTTC

D gene: NA
J gene: TRBJ2-7
clone size: many
V gene: TRBV18
CDR3 protein: CASSGRPSYEQYF
CDR3 DNA: TGTGCCAGCTCAGGACGGCCGTCCTACGAGCAGTACTTC

D gene: NA
J gene: TRBJ2-2
clone size: many
V gene: TRBV5-6
CDR3 protein: CASSPQVGGELFF
CDR3 DNA: TGTGCCAGCAGCCCCCAGGTGGGCGGGGAGCTGTTTTTT

D gene: TRBD2
J gene: TRBJ2-7
clone size: NA
V gene: TRBV28
CDR3 protein: CASLRVAGAYEQYF
CDR3 DNA: TGTGCCTCCCTTAGGGTAGCGGGGGCCTACGAGCAGTACTTC

D gene: TRBD2
J gene: TRBJ2-1
clone size: NA
V gene: TRBV3-1
CDR3 protein: CASSHGGRFEYNEQFF
CDR3 DNA: TGTGCCAGCAGCCATGGCGGGAGATTCGAATACAATGAGCAGTTCTTC

D gene: TRBD2
J gene: TRBJ2-7
clone size: once
V gene: TRBV5-4
CDR3 protein: CASSAPGGTYEQYF
CDR3 DNA: TGTGCCAGCAGCGCGCCGGGGGGAACCTACGAGCAGTACTTC

D gene: NA
J gene: TRBJ2-5
clone size: few
V gene: TRBV29-1
CDR3 protein: CSVFRLRGETQYF
CDR3 DNA: TGCAGCGTATTCCGCCTAAGAGGAGAGACCCAGTACTTC

D gene: TRBD1
J gene: TRBJ2-1
clone size: few
V gene: TRBV29-1
CDR3 protein: CSVEIYRDSKFF
CDR3 DNA: TGCAGCGTTGAGATTTACCGGGACAGTAAGTTCTTC

D gene: TRBD1
J gene: TRBJ2-5
clone size: NA
V gene: TRBV12-3/TRBV12-4
CDR3 protein: CASGSGGTQYF
CDR3 DNA: TGTGCCAGCGGGTCAGGGGGGACCCAGTACTTC

D gene: TRBD1
J gene: TRBJ2-6
clone size: NA
V gene: TRBV18
CDR3 protein: CASTRTGPTTYSGANVLTF
CDR3 DNA: TGTGCCAGCACACGGACAGGGCCCACTACATACTCTGGGGCCAACGTCCTGACTTTC

D gene: NA
J gene: TRBJ2-2
clone size: NA
V gene: TRBV4-1
CDR3 protein: CASRQRGGAGTGELFF
CDR3 DNA: TGCGCCAGCAGACAAAGGGGGGGCGCGGGAACCGGGGAGCTGTTTTTT

D gene: NA
J gene: TRBJ2-5
clone size: few
V gene: TRBV10-3
CDR3 protein: CAIRPQEQETQYF
CDR3 DNA: TGTGCCATTCGGCCCCAGGAACAAGAGACCCAGTACTTC

D gene: NA
J gene: TRBJ2-4
clone size: NA
V gene: TRBV20-1
CDR3 protein: CSVGPKNIQYF
CDR3 DNA: TGCAGTGTCGGTCCCAAAAACATTCAGTACTTC

D gene: TRBD2
J gene: TRBJ2-7
clone size: few
V gene: TRBV12-3/TRBV12-4
CDR3 protein: CASSLGGLAGIYEQYF
CDR3 DNA: TGTGCCAGCAGCTTAGGTGGGCTAGCGGGGATCTACGAGCAGTACTTC

D gene: TRBD2
J gene: TRBJ2-3
clone size: few
V gene: TRBV11-2
CDR3 protein: CASSLGGLAGAGTDTQYF
CDR3 DNA: TGTGCCAGCAGCTTAGGGGGACTAGCGGGGGCCGGCACAGATACGCAGTATTTT

D gene: NA
J gene: TRBJ2-3
clone size: few
V gene: TRBV7-2
CDR3 protein: CASSTRFTDTQYF
CDR3 DNA: TGTGCCAGCAGCACCCGCTTCACAGATACGCAGTATTTT

D gene: TRBD1
J gene: TRBJ1-5
clone size: NA
V gene: TRBV6-2/TRBV6-3
CDR3 protein: CASSYSGQGLLNQPQHF
CDR3 DNA: TGTGCCAGCAGTTACTCGGGACAGGGGTTGTTGAATCAGCCCCAGCATTTT

D gene: TRBD2
J gene: TRBJ2-7
clone size: many
V gene: TRBV5-1
CDR3 protein: CASSLTSGSTYEQYF
CDR3 DNA: TGCGCCAGCAGCCTGACTAGCGGGAGTACCTACGAGCAGTACTTC

D gene: TRBD2
J gene: TRBJ2-7
clone size: NA
V gene: TRBV4-2
CDR3 protein: CASSHAGLAGFYEQYF
CDR3 DNA: TGTGCCAGCAGCCATGCCGGACTAGCGGGTTTTTACGAGCAGTACTTC

D gene: TRBD1
J gene: TRBJ2-3
clone size: few
V gene: TRBV7-6
CDR3 protein: CASSLGQGILRASTDTQYF
CDR3 DNA: TGTGCCAGCAGCCTGGGACAGGGGATCCTCCGTGCTAGCACAGATACGCAGTATTTT

D gene: TRBD2
J gene: TRBJ2-1
clone size: few
V gene: TRBV5-1
CDR3 protein: CASSLGIWTSGSSYNEQFF
CDR3 DNA: TGCGCCAGCAGCTTGGGGATTTGGACTAGCGGTAGCTCCTACAATGAGCAGTTCTTC

D gene: NA
J gene: TRBJ1-6
clone size: NA
V gene: TRBV20-1
CDR3 protein: CSARDFSGFGSPLHF
CDR3 DNA: TGCAGTGCTAGAGATTTTTCGGGTTTCGGGTCACCCCTCCACTTT

D gene: NA
J gene: TRBJ2-1
clone size: few
V gene: TRBV5-4
CDR3 protein: CASSFDLASENEQFF
CDR3 DNA: TGTGCCAGCAGCTTCGATCTGGCTAGCGAAAATGAGCAGTTCTTC

D gene: NA
J gene: TRBJ2-1
clone size: few
V gene: TRBV29-1
CDR3 protein: CSVEGSYGGGGHNEQFF
CDR3 DNA: TGCAGCGTTGAAGGTTCGTACGGGGGCGGTGGCCACAATGAGCAGTTCTTC